A single T cell receptor (beta chain) is shown here with its context. The data derive from a study of shared clonotypes between healthy human individuals. An assay was performed, and its level was deep. The protocol was immunoSEQ multiplex PCR, while the TCRdb copy is restricted to in-frame clones and leaves out a portion. The table shows more than 450,000 clones, with 60% to 85% occurring only once. This clonotype was obtained from a woman aged 40 to 50 in good health. Some clones in this sample may be carry-over from other donors' samples. Sample: PBMCs.

The CDR3 is CASSISVAGTGELFF. The CDR3 DNA is TGCGCCAGCAGCATAAGCGTTGCGGGGACCGGGGAGCTGTTTTTT. The chain links TRBV5-1 to TRBJ2-2; D is possibly TRBD2 (6 bases). Between the trimmed V and J ends, which lost 4 bases and 5 bases, there was a span of 15 bases. Germline values: CDR1 SGHRS, CDR2 YFSETQ. The CDR3 loop spans 15 amino acids.